One and the same sample provided the 9 T cell receptor beta chains below, sequenced in a study of shared clonotypes between healthy human individuals. Naive CD8 populations comprised CD45RO-negative cells positively selected for CCR7, excluding terminally differentiated effector memory CD45RA+ cells. Assay used: immunoSEQ multiplex PCR; TCRdb lists only in-frame clones, some missing. The sample has about 550,000 clones, nearly 97% seen once. Material for sequencing was naive CD8+ T cells sorted from blood. The receptors come from a woman aged 25 to 39 in good health.

This chain joins TRBV2 and TRBJ1-2; a weak D match, TRBD1 (5 bases). CDR3 length: 14 amino acids. The germline gives CDR1 SNHLY, CDR2 FYNNEI. Deletions cut 6 bases from V and 4 bases from J, with 15 bases between. The CDR3 spells CASSPRQISYGYTF. The CDR3 nucleotides read TGTGCCAGCAGCCCCAGACAGATTTCCTATGGCTACACCTTC.

This clone was seen a single time. The genes are TRBV5-8 and TRBJ1-2; D ambiguous. Per the germline V gene, CDR1 is SGHTS and CDR2 is YDEGEE. The CDR3 extends over 14 amino acids. The V end lost 7 bases, the J end lost 7 bases, and 20 bases lay between the germline ends. The CDR3 bases are TGTGCCAGCGGCCGCCCCCTCGAGGGCGGTGGCTACACCTTC. It codes for CASGRPLEGGGYTF.

This sequence joins TRBV6-1 and TRBJ1-5; TRBD1 might be the D (6 bases). The CDR3 loop spans 16 amino acids. The germline CDR1 and CDR2 sequences are MNHNS and SASEGT. V was cut by 3 bases and J by 6 bases, with 18 bases left in between. The CDR3 DNA is TGTGCCAGCAGTGATCAAGTGCTAGGGGGGTCTCAGCCCCAGCATTTT. The encoded protein is CASSDQVLGGSQPQHF.

The rearrangement uses TRBV27 and TRBJ1-6; D gene uncertain. The CDR3 is 13 amino acids. Germline-derived CDR1 and CDR2 are MNHEY and SMNVEV (reference sequence). The germline V and J ends were trimmed by 4 bases and 13 bases, with 14 bases remaining between them. The CDR3: CASSSLPGRPLHF. The CDR3 DNA reads TGTGCCAGCAGTTCCCTGCCAGGACGGCCCCTCCACTTT.

The chain links TRBV13 to TRBJ2-7; TRBD2 matches 9 bases. Germline CDR1 is PRHDT and CDR2 is FYEKMQ (reference sequence). The length of the CDR3 is 15 residues. The V segment lost 5 bases and the J segment 0 bases; nucleotides outside the gene matches: 5. The CDR3 DNA follows: TGTGCCAGCAGCGGCCCTAGCGGGGTCTCCTACGAGCAGTACTTC. Translating gives CASSGPSGVSYEQYF.

The chain joins TRBV6-5 to TRBJ1-5; 7 bases match TRBD1. The germline V gene encodes CDR1 MNHEY and CDR2 SVGAGI. Unmatched junction bases numbered 6, after V lost 4 bases and J lost 6 bases. CDR3 length: 14 amino acids. The CDR3: CASSLTGVSQPQHF. DNA for the CDR3: TGTGCCAGCAGTTTAACAGGGGTGTCTCAGCCCCAGCATTTT.

The V call is TRBV4-1, the J call TRBJ2-1; tentative D call: TRBD1 (5 bases). Trimming pared 5 bases from V and 8 bases from J, leaving 16 bases between. Germline V gene lookup returns CDR1 MGHRA and CDR2 YSYEKL. The CDR3 sequence is 14 residues long. The chain's CDR3 is CASSWQGAKDEQFF. Here the CDR3 DNA reads TGCGCCAGCAGCTGGCAGGGCGCCAAAGATGAGCAGTTCTTC.

The J gene is TRBJ2-1, the V gene TRBV28; D gene unclear. Germline V gene lookup returns CDR1 MDHEN and CDR2 SYDVKM. The ends were cut back, 6 bases at V and 4 bases at J, with 7 bases in the middle. This CDR3 region has 12 residues. CDR3 DNA sequence: TGTGCCAGCAGACCCCAGTACAATGAGCAGTTCTTC. The encoded protein is CASRPQYNEQFF.

The chain is built from TRBV7-9 and TRBJ2-1; TRBD2 matches at 8 bases. Trimming removed 1 base from V and 5 bases from J; junction bases left unmatched: 4. Germline loops: CDR1 SEHNR, CDR2 FQNEAQ (reference sequence). This CDR3 contains 15 residues. In DNA form, the CDR3 reads TGTGCCAGCAGCTTAGTGGGCGGGAGGAACAATGAGCAGTTCTTC. It translates to CASSLVGGRNNEQFF.